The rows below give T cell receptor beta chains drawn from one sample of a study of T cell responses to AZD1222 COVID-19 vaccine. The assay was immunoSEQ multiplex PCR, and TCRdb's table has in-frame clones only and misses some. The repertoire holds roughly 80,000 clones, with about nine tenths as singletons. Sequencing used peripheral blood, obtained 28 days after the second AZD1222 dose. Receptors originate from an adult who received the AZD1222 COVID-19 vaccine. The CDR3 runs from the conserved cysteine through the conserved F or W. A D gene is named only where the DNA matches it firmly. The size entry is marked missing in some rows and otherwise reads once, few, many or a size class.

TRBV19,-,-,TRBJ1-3,CASSATGTGNTIYF
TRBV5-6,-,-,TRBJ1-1,CASSRGRGREAFF
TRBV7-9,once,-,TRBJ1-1,CASSPKQGLNTEAFF
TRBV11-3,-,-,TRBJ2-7,CASSFTQGNEQYF
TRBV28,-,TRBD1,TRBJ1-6,CASSLGAGGLAPLHF
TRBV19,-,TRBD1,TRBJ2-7,CASTTGTANSYEQYF
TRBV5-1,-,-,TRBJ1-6,CASSFGLGGSSNSPLHF
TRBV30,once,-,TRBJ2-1,CAWMAQADNEQFF
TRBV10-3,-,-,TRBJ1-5,CAISDKQSYSNQPQHF
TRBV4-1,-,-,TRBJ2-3,CASSWGPQSGTDTQYF
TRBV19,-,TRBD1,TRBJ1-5,CASRRTPGTGGNQPQHF
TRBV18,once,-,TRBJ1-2,CASSPHPGDYGYTF
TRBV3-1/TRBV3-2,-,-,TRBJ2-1,CASSQELGLYNEQFF
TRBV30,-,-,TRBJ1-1,CAWTTRTMNTEAFF
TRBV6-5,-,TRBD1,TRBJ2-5,CASSKQGTGGATQYF
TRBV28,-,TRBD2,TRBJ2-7,CATRAGTSGAYEQYF
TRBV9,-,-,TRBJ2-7,CASSVDPSGSYEQYF
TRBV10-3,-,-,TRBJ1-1,CAISEDRPNTEAFF
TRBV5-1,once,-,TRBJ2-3,CASSLDGSKRGTDTQYF
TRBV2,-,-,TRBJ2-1,CASSGQSYNEQFF
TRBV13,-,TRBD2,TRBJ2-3,CASSTALAASTDTQYF
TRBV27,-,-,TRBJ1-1,CASHWKGIGNTEAFF
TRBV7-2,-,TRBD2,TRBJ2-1,CASSKSSGGSNEQFF
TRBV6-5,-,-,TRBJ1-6,CASWRGDSPLHF
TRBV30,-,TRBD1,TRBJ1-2,CAWSRTGNYGYTF
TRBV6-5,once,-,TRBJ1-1,CASSSRRGGEAFF
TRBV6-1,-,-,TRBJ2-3,CASSEARRVFVTDTQYF
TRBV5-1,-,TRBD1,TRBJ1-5,CASSPGQGNQPQHF
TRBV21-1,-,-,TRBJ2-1,CASSPRNEQFF
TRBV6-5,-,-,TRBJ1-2,CASSYSTTEPYGYTF
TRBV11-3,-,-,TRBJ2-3,CASSLGRADTQYF
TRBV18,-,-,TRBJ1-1,CASSPESSTVRNTEAFF
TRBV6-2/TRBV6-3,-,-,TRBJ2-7,CASSFNAFGEQYF
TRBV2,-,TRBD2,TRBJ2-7,CASRGGLAGVPTSYEQYF
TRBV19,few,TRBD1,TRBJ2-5,CASKATGAYQETQYF
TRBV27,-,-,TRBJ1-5,CASSLLGSNQPQHF
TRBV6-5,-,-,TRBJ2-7,CASSNTHQGYEQYF
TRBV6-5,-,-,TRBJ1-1,CASSYSRDWNTEAFF
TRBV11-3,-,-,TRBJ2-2,CASSLEGGELFF
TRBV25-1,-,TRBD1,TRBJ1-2,CASSQGGPYGYTF
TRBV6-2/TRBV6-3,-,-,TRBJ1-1,CASSYGSAVLGSTEAFF
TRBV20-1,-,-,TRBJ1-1,CRNDSPIEAFF
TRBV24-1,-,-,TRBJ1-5,CATSDGYEPQHF
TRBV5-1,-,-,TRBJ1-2,CASSLDGGNYGYTF
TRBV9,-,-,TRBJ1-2,CASSVGRGYYGYTF
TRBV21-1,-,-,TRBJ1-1,CASSLIWRGTTEAFF
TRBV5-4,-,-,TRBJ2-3,CASSLGWSTDTQYF
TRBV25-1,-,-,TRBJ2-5,CASSELSAGTQYF
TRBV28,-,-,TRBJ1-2,CASSPQGNYGYTF
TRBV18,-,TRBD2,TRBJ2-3,CASSHLGDSAGERTDTQYF
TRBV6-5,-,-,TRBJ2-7,CASSYRGGGQYF
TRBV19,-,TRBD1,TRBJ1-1,CASSSRTGQHTEAFF
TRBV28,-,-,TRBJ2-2,CASSLNINENTGELFF
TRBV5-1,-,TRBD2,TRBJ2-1,CASRYSGVSSYNEQFF
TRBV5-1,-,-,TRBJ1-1,CASSLTRNTEAFF